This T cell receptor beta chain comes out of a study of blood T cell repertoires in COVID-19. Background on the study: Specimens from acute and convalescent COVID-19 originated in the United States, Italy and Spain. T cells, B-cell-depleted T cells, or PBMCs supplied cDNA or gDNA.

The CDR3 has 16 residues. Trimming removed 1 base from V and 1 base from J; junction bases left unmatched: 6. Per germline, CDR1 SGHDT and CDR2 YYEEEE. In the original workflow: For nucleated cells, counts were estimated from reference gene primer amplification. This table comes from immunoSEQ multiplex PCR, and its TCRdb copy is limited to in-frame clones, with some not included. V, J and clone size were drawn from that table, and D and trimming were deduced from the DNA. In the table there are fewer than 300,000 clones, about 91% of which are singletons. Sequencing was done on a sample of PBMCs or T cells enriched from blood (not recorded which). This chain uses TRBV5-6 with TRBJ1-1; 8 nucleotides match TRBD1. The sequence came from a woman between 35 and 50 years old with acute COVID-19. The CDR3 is CASSLSLGTGNTEAFF. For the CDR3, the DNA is TGTGCCAGCAGCTTGTCCCTCGGGACAGGGAACACTGAAGCTTTCTTT.